This is a list of T cell receptor beta chains from one sample in a study of shared clonotypes between healthy human individuals. Sequencing used immunoSEQ multiplex PCR; TCRdb keeps in-frame clones, though not all of them. Seen here are 2 million to 2.5 million clones, roughly 93% observed once, and the top ten hold about 0.38%. The specimen was naive CD4+ T cells from PBMCs. The receptors originated from a man aged 18 to 30 in good health. Some clones in this sample may be carry-over from other donors' samples. CDR3s include the opening cysteine and the closing phenylalanine or tryptophan. The D gene is left open where the match is weak. Rows give clone size only sometimes, using once, few, many, or a class for an expanded clone.

-	-	TRBV27	TRBJ2-7	TGTGCCAGCACCCCCGGGAGAGGGGTGGACGAGCAGTACTTC	CASTPGRGVDEQYF
-	once	TRBV28	TRBJ2-5	TGTGCCAGCAGTTTCTCCGGGACAATTCAAGAGACCCAGTACTTC	CASSFSGTIQETQYF
TRBD1	-	TRBV7-9	TRBJ2-5	TGTGCCAGCAGACAAAGACAGGGGAAAGAGACCCAGTACTTC	CASRQRQGKETQYF
-	-	TRBV6-1	TRBJ1-5	TGTGCCAGCAGTGGAGAAAATAGCAATCAGCCCCAGCATTTT	CASSGENSNQPQHF
-	-	TRBV7-2	TRBJ2-7	TGTGCCAGCAGCTGGACGCCGTCTAGTGGACTTGGGTTCTACGAGCAGTACTTC	CASSWTPSSGLGFYEQYF
TRBD2	-	TRBV6-1	TRBJ2-4	TGTGCCAGCAGTGAAGGGGGTAGCGGGCACCGTGGGGCCAAAAACATTCAGTACTTC	CASSEGGSGHRGAKNIQYF
-	once	TRBV6-5	TRBJ1-2	TGTGCCAGCAGTCCCCCCGGGTTCTATGGCTACACCTTC	CASSPPGFYGYTF
TRBD1	once	TRBV28	TRBJ1-5	TGTGCCAGCACAACGGGGACAGGGGTTGGGCAGCCCCAGCATTTT	CASTTGTGVGQPQHF
-	-	TRBV7-2	TRBJ2-7	TGTGCCAGCAGCTTAGAATTCAGGTCTACCTACGAGCAGTACTTC	CASSLEFRSTYEQYF
-	-	TRBV4-1	TRBJ1-2	TGCGCCAGCAGCCCGAGCCAGGGAACCTATGGCTACACCTTC	CASSPSQGTYGYTF
TRBD2	once	TRBV7-2	TRBJ2-2	TGTGCCAGCAGCACAATGACCGGGACTAGATTCACCGGGGAGCTGTTTTTT	CASSTMTGTRFTGELFF
TRBD2	-	TRBV5-4	TRBJ2-1	TGTGCCAGCAGCTCCGGGACTAGCGGATACAATGAGCAGTTCTTC	CASSSGTSGYNEQFF
-	-	TRBV2	TRBJ2-5	TGTGCCACCAAAAGGGGAGCGGACGAGACCCAGTACTTC	CATKRGADETQYF
-	-	TRBV29-1	TRBJ2-7	TGCAGCGTTGCCCCGGCGCTAAACTACGAGCAGTACTTC	CSVAPALNYEQYF
TRBD2	-	TRBV28	TRBJ2-7	TGTGCCAGCAGTTTATTGGGCGGGAGTGTGTCCTACGAGCAGTACTTC	CASSLLGGSVSYEQYF
TRBD1	few	TRBV7-9	TRBJ1-2	TGTGCCAGCAGCAGCAGGGGGAGGAATGGCTACACCTTC	CASSSRGRNGYTF
TRBD2	-	TRBV7-2	TRBJ2-3	TGTGCCAGCAGCTTCTTCGGGAGGGCCTTTTCAGATACGCAGTATTTT	CASSFFGRAFSDTQYF
-	-	TRBV30	TRBJ2-2	TGTGCCTGGATACGGGGGGCCAGGGAGCTGTTTTTT	CAWIRGARELFF
-	-	TRBV7-9	TRBJ2-7	TGTGCCAGCAGCCGCTTCTACGAGCAGTACTTC	CASSRFYEQYF
-	-	TRBV28	TRBJ2-3	TGTGCCACCAAGGGGGTAACAGATACGCAGTATTTT	CATKGVTDTQYF
-	-	TRBV2	TRBJ2-2	TGTGCCAGCAGTGAAAATAGCGGGAACACCGGGGAGCTGTTTTTT	CASSENSGNTGELFF
TRBD2	-	TRBV5-8	TRBJ2-7	TGTGCCAGCAATAGCGGGGCCTACGAGCAGTACTTC	CASNSGAYEQYF
-	-	TRBV20-1	TRBJ2-3	TGCAGTGCTAGAAGAGATACGCAGTATTTT	CSARRDTQYF
TRBD2	-	TRBV28	TRBJ2-3	TGTGCCAGCAGGCCCGCGGTTGCGGGGGATAGCACAGATACGCAGTATTTT	CASRPAVAGDSTDTQYF
TRBD1	-	TRBV27	TRBJ2-2	TGTGCCAGCAAAGTCTTAACGGGACAGGGAAACACCGGGGAGCTGTTTTTT	CASKVLTGQGNTGELFF
TRBD1	-	TRBV19	TRBJ1-1	TGTGCCAGTAGTACTAATGACAGGGCGAACACTGAAGCTTTCTTT	CASSTNDRANTEAFF
-	-	TRBV28	TRBJ2-7	TGTGCCAGCAGTTTATCCCGCGAGCAGTACTTC	CASSLSREQYF
TRBD1	-	TRBV6-5	TRBJ1-2	TGTGCCAGCAGTTACCGGGACAGAGGGAGCTATGGCTACACCTTC	CASSYRDRGSYGYTF